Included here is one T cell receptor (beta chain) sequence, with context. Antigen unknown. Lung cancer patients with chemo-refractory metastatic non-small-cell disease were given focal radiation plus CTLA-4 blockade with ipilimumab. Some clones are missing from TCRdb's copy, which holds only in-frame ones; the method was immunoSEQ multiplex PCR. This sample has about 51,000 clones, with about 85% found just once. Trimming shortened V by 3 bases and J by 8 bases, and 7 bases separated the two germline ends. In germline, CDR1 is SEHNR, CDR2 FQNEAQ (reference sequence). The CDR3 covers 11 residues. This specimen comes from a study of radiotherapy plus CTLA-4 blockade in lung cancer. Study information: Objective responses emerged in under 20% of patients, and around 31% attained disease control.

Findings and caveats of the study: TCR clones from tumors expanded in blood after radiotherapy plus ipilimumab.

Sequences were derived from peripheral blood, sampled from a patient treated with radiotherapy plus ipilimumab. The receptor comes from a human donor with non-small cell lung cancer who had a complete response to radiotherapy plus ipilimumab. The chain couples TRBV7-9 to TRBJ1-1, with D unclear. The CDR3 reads CASSFPQEAFF. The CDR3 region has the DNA TGTGCCAGCAGCTTCCCCCAGGAAGCTTTCTTT.